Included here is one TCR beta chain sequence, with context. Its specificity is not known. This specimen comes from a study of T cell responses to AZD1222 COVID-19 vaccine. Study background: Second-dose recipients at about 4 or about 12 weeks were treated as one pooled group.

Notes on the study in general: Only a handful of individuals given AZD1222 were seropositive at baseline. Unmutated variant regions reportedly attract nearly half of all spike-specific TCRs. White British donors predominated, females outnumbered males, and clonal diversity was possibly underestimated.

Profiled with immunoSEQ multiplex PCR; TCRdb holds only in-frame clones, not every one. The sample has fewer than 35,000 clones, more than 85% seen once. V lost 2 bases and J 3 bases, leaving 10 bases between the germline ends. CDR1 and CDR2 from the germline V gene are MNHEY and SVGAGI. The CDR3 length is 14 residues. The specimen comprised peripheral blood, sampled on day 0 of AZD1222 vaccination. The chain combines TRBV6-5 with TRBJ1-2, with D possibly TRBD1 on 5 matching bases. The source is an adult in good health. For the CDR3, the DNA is TGTGCCAGCAGTTACGACCGGGGGGACTATGGCTACACCTTC. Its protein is CASSYDRGDYGYTF.